The 7 T cell receptor beta chains below come from one sample, sequenced in a study of CD8 T cells in ankylosing spondylitis. TCRdb fed the 5' RACE reads into MiXCR, producing one record per CDR3 protein. The sample yields 200,000 to 300,000 distinct CDR3 sequences, about 24% seen once. Sequenced input: blood, either unsorted or a sorted T cell fraction (not recorded which). These receptors all come from a male donor with ankylosing spondylitis or in good health (not recorded which).

The chain couples TRBV24-1 to TRBJ1-2; 10 bases match TRBD1. This CDR3 has 14 residues. After removal of 10 bases from V and 4 bases from J, the junction contained 8 bases not matched to a gene. CDR1 KGHDR and CDR2 SFDVKD come from the germline V gene. The CDR3 DNA sequence: TGTGCCACTGCCCCCCGGGACAGGGGCTATGGCTACACCTTC. It is translated as CATAPRDRGYGYTF.

This clonotype was seen just once. The rearrangement joins TRBV29-1 to TRBJ2-2, with TRBD1 identical over 9 bases. CDR1 and CDR2 (germline): SQVTM, ANQGSEA. V was clipped by 7 bases and J by 3 bases; unmatched bases: 6. This CDR3 comprises 14 residues. The DNA for the CDR3 is TGCAGCGCCCGGGACAGGGTTTACACCGGGGAGCTGTTTTTT. It is translated as CSARDRVYTGELFF.

This clonotype was counted many times. This chain connects TRBV7-2 to TRBJ2-3; no definite D call. V lost 3 bases and J lost 0, with 7 bases in between. Germline CDR1 is SGHTA and CDR2 is FQGNSA. There are 14 residues in the CDR3. The CDR3 sequence is CASSLDPSTDTQYF. The CDR3, as DNA: TGTGCCAGCAGCTTGGACCCGAGCACAGATACGCAGTATTTT. The full variable domain, in which reference TRBV7-2 and TRBJ2-3 provide the parts outside the CDR3, is GAGVSQSPSNKVTEKGKDVELRCDPISGHTALYWYRQSLGQGLEFLIYFQGNSAPDKSGLPSDRFSAERTGGSVSTLTIQRTQQEDSAVYLCASSLDPSTDTQYFGPGTRLTVL.

The chain joins TRBV20-1 to TRBJ2-2; D is tentatively TRBD1 or TRBD2 (6 bases each). V was pared by 0 bases and J by 1 base, with 12 bases between. There are 16 residues in the CDR3. The germline CDR1 and CDR2 sequences are DFQATT and SNEGSKA (reference sequence). The CDR3 region is CSARDLRGENTGELFF. CDR3 DNA sequence: TGCAGTGCTAGAGATTTAAGGGGGGAGAACACCGGGGAGCTGTTTTTT.

This chain uses TRBV5-1 with TRBJ2-7, with TRBD1 matching 7 bases. This CDR3 region has 15 residues. Germline V lookup: CDR1 SGHRS, CDR2 YFSETQ. The V and J ends lost 0 bases and 3 bases, in that order; junction bases with no gene match: 6. CDR3 residues: CASSLAGTADYEQYF. The CDR3 DNA is TGCGCCAGCAGCTTGGCCGGGACAGCAGACTACGAGCAGTACTTC.

This clonotype was detected ten times or more. The rearrangement uses TRBV20-1 and TRBJ2-5; D may be TRBD1 (5 bases). Between the trimmed V and J ends, which lost 1 base and 2 bases, there was a span of 8 bases. Germline CDR1 reads DFQATT; CDR2 reads SNEGSKA (reference sequence). CDR3 length equals 13 residues. CDR3 nucleotide sequence: TGCAGTGCTAGAGTAAGGGGACAAGAGACCCAGTACTTC. This encodes CSARVRGQETQYF.

This clonotype was recorded at least ten times. This rearrangement joins TRBV7-2 to TRBJ2-5; 8 bases fit TRBD2. Germline values: CDR1 SGHTA, CDR2 FQGNSA. The V and J ends lost 3 bases and 5 bases, in that order; junction bases with no gene match: 11. There are 16 residues in the CDR3. As DNA, the CDR3 is TGTGCCAGCAGCTTTGGTCCCGGGGGGGCCAGGGAGACCCAGTACTTC. Protein product: CASSFGPGGARETQYF.